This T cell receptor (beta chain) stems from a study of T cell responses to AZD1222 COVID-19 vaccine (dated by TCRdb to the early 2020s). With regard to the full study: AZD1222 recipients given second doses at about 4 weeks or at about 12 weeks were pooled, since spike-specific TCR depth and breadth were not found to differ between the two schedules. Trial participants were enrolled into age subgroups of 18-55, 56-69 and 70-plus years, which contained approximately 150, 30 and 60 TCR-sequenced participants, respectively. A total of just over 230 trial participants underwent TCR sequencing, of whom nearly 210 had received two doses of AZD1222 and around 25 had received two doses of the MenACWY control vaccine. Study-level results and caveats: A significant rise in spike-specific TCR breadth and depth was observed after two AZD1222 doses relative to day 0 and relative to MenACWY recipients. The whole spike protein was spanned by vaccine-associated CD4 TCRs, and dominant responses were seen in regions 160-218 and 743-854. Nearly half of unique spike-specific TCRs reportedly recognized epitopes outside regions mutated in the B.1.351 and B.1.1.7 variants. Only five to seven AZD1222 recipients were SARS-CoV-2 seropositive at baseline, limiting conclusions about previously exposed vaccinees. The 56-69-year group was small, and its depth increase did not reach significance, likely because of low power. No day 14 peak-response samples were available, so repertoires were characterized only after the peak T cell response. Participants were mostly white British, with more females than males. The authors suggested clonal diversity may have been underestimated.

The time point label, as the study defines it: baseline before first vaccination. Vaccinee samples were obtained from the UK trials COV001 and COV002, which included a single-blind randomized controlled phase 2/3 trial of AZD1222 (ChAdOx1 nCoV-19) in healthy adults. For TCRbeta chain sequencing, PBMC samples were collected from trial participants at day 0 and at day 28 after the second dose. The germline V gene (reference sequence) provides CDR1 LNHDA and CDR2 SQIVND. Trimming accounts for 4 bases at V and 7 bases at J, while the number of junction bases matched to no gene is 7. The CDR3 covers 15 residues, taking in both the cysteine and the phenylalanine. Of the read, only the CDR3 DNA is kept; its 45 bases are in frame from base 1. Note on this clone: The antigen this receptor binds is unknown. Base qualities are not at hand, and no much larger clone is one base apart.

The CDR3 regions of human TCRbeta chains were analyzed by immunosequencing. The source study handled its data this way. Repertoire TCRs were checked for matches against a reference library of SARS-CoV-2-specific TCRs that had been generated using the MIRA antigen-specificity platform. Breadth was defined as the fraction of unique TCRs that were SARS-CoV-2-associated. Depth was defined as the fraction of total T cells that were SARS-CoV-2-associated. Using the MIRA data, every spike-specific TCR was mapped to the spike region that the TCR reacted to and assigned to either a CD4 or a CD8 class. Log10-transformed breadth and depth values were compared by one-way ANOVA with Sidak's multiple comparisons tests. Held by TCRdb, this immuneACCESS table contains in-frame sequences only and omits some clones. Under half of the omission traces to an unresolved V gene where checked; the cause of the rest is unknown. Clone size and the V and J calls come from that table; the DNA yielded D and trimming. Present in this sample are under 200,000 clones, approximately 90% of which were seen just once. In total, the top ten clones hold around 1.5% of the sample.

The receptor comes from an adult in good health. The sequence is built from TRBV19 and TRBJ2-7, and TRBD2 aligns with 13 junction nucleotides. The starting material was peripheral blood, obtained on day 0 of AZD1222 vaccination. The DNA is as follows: TGTGCCAGTAGTAGCAGCCCGGGACTAGCGGGAGAGCAGTACTTC. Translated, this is CASSSSPGLAGEQYF.